The clone carrying this TCR beta chain is medium-sized by frequency. The sample belongs to a study of CD8 T cells in cerebrospinal fluid in Alzheimer's disease. TCRdb reprocessed the 10x single-cell sequencing reads, with one entry per CDR3 protein and no DNA. The data show about 1,500 distinct CDR3 sequences, and the top ten clones hold 6.2%. Germline CDR1 is MNHNS and CDR2 is SASEGT. CDR3 size: 11 residues. The TCR was taken from a human donor in good health. This sequence joins TRBV6-1 and TRBJ1-1. The source material was cerebrospinal fluid. The CDR3 protein is CASRDNTEAFF.